The present entry profiles one T cell receptor beta chain with its context. The second PCR ran roughly 6 to 11 cycles with a sample-barcoded 5' primer and J-beta primers. One entry per CDR3 protein results from TCRdb running MiXCR on the 5' RACE reads. The repertoire has about 650,000 distinct CDR3 sequences, approximately 52% of them found once; the top ten carry roughly 13%. The sample comes from a study of blood T cells in healthy people across ages. CDR1 and CDR2 (germline): MNHNS, SASEGT. The CDR3 is 11 residues long. With 7 bases removed from V and 5 bases from J, the gap between germline ends came to 6 bases.

This receptor was identified in a woman older than 75 in good health. The chain links TRBV6-1 to TRBJ2-1; no clear D. Sequences were obtained from blood. The CDR3 nucleotides are TGTGCCAGCACCTGGCACAATGAGCAGTTCTTC. It is translated as CASTWHNEQFF.